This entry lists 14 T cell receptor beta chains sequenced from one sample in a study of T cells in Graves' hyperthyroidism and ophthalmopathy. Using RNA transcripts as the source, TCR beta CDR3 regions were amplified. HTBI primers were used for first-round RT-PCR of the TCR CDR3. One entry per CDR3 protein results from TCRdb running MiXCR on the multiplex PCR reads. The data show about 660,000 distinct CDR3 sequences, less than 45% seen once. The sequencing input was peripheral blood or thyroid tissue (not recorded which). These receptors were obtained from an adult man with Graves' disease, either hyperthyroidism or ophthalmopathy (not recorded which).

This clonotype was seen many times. The CDR3 region has the DNA TGTGCCAGCAGCACTCTCGACTCGTGGGGCGTTGGTTTCGGAAAACTGTTTTTT. Amino acid sequence: CASSTLDSWGVGFGKLFF. J is TRBJ1-4 and V is TRBV7-9, with a weak D call TRBD1 (5 bases). The CDR3 spans 18 residues. Trimming cost V 5 bases and J 10 bases, with 29 bases left between them. CDR1 and CDR2 (germline): SEHNR, FQNEAQ (reference sequence).

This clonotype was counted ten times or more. Here the CDR3 DNA reads TGCAGTGCTAGAGCGGGGGATCAGCCCCAGCATTTT. Translated: CSARAGDQPQHF. J is TRBJ1-5 and V is TRBV20-1, with D perhaps matching TRBD1 (5 bases). CDR1 DFQATT and CDR2 SNEGSKA come from the germline V gene (reference sequence). Trimming removed 1 base at V and 5 bases at J, with 6 bases between. The CDR3 covers 12 residues.

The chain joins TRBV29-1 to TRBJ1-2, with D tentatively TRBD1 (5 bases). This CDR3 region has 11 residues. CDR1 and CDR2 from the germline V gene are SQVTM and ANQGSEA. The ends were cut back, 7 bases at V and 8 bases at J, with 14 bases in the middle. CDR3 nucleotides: TGCAGCGGACTAGGGGCAAGCGGCTACACCTTC. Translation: CSGLGASGYTF.

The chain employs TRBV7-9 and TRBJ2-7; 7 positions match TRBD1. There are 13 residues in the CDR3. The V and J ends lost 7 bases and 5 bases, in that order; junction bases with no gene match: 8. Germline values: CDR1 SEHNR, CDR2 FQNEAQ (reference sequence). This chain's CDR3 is CASTSNRGDEQYF. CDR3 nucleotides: TGTGCCAGCACCTCAAACAGGGGCGACGAGCAGTACTTC.

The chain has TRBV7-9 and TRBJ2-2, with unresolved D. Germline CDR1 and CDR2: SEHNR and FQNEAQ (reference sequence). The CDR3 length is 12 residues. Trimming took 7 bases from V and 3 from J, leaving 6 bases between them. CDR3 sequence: CASNSYTGELFF. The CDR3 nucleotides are TGTGCCAGCAACTCTTACACCGGGGAGCTGTTTTTT. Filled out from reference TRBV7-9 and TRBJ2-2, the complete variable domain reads DTGVSQNPRHKITKRGQNVTFRCDPISEHNRLYWYRQTLGQGPEFLTYFQNEAQLEKSRLLSDRFSAERPKGSFSTLEIQRTEQGDSAMYLCASNSYTGELFFGEGSRLTVL.

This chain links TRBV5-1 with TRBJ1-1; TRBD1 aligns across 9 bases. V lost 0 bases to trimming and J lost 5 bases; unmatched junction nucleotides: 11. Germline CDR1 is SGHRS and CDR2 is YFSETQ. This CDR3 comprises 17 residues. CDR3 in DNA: TGCGCCAGCAGCTTGGACCCGGGACAGGGATGGGTGACTGAAGCTTTCTTT. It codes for CASSLDPGQGWVTEAFF.

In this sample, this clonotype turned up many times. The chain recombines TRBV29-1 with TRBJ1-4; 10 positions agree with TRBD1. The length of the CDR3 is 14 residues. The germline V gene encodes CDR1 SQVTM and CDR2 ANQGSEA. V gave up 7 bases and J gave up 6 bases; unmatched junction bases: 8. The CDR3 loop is CSGLGTGEDEKLFF. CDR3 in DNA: TGCAGCGGCCTCGGGACAGGGGAGGATGAAAAACTGTTTTTT.

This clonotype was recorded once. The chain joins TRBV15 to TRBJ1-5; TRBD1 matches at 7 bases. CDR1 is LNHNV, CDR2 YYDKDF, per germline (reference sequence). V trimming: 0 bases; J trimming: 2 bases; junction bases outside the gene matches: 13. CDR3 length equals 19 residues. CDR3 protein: CATSRDSRAGGEGNQPQHF. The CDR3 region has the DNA TGTGCCACCAGCAGAGATAGCCGGGCAGGGGGAGAAGGCAATCAGCCCCAGCATTTT.

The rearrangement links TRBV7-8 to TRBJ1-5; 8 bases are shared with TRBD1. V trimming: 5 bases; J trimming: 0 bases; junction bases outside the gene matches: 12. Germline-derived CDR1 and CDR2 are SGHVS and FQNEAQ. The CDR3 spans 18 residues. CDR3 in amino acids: CASSPRTGFGNSNQPQHF. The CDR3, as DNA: TGTGCCAGCAGCCCACGGACAGGGTTTGGTAATAGCAATCAGCCCCAGCATTTT.

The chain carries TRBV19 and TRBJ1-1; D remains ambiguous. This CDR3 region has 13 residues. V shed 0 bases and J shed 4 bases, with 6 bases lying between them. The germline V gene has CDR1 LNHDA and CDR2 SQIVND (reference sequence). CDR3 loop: CASSIDSSTEAFF. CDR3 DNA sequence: TGTGCCAGTAGTATAGACTCGAGCACTGAAGCTTTCTTT.

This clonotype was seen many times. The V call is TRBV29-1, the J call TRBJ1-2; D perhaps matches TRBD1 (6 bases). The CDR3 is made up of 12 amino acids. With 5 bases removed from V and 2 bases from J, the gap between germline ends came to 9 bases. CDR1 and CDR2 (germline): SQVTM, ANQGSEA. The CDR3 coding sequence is TGCAGCGTTACGGGACACAACTATGGCTACACCTTC. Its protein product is CSVTGHNYGYTF.

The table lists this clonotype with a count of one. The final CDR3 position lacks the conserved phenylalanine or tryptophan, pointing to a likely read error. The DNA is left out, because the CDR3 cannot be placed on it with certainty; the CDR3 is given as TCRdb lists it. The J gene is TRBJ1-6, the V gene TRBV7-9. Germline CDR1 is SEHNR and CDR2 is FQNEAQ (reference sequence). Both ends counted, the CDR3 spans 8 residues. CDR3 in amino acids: CASPQHRG.

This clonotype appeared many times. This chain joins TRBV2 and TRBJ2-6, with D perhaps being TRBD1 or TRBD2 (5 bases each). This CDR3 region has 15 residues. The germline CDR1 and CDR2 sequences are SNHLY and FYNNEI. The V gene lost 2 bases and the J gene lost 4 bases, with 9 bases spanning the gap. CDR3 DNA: TGTGCCAGCAGTGAAACCGGGGCCGGGGCCAACGTCCTGACTTTC. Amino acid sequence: CASSETGAGANVLTF.

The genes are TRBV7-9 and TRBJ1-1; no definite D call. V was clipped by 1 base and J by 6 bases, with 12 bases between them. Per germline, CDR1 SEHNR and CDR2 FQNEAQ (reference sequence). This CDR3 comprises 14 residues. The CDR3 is CASSLVETSPEAFF. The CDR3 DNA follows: TGTGCCAGCAGCTTAGTAGAGACGAGCCCTGAAGCTTTCTTT.